This T cell receptor (beta chain) derives from a study of T cell changes during pregnancy in multiple sclerosis. Sequencing used immunoSEQ multiplex PCR; TCRdb keeps in-frame clones, though not all of them. The sample consists of tens of thousands of clones, over 80% of them appearing once. Looked up from germline, CDR1 is SGHDN and CDR2 is FVKESK. V lost 1 base and J lost 5, with 14 bases in between. CDR3 length equals 16 residues. The sample here was peripheral blood, taken after pregnancy. The chain joins TRBV14 to TRBJ2-2; D is perhaps TRBD1 (6 bases). The sequence came from a female donor with multiple sclerosis, enrolled in a pregnancy study. The CDR3 region is CASSQVQGIGTGELFF. In DNA, the CDR3 is TGTGCCAGCAGCCAAGTACAGGGAATAGGGACCGGGGAGCTGTTTTTT.